Below are 8 T cell receptor beta chains sequenced from a single sample in a study of T cell repertoires in cytomegalovirus infection. Each CDR3 protein gets one entry after TCRdb re-called the reads with MiXCR. This sample has some 400,000 distinct CDR3 sequences, with about a sixth found just once. Sample: PBMCs. These receptors originate from a human donor in good health (CMV status not recorded). Some clones in this sample may be carry-over from other donors' samples.

The chain employs TRBV20-1 and TRBJ1-4; tentatively, D is TRBD1 (6 bases). CDR1 and CDR2 from the germline V gene are DFQATT and SNEGSKA (reference sequence). Trimming took 2 bases from V and 4 from J, leaving 14 bases between them. The CDR3 consists of 15 residues. The chain's CDR3 is CSARPRQAYNEKLFF. The CDR3, as DNA: TGCAGTGCTAGACCAAGACAGGCCTATAATGAAAAACTGTTTTTT.

The gene calls are TRBV7-2 and TRBJ1-5, with a tentative D call TRBD1 (6 bases). The CDR3 consists of 16 residues. Per germline, CDR1 SGHTA and CDR2 FQGNSA. The V and J ends lost 4 bases and 3 bases respectively, with 16 bases between them. The CDR3 region has the DNA TGTGCCAGCAGCTCGCAGGGGCGGCTGTCCAATCAGCCCCAGCATTTT. This encodes CASSSQGRLSNQPQHF.

In this sample, this clonotype turned up a few times. The rearrangement joins TRBV6-1 to TRBJ2-1, with 7 bases fitting TRBD1. V dropped 6 bases and J dropped 5; count of bases not matched to a gene: 4. The CDR3 loop spans 13 amino acids. Germline V gene data show CDR1 as MNHNS and CDR2 as SASEGT. CDR3 region: CASRRGLNNEQFF. The CDR3 bases are TGTGCCAGCAGGAGGGGGCTGAACAATGAGCAGTTCTTC.

The CDR3 bases are TGTGCCAGCAGCTTCGCGGGAGGGCCGGCAGAGACCCAGTACTTC. This sequence encodes CASSFAGGPAETQYF. The chain has TRBV7-9 and TRBJ2-5, with 9 bases that match TRBD2. CDR1 is SEHNR and CDR2 is FQNEAQ in the germline V gene (reference sequence). The CDR3 consists of 15 residues. V was clipped by 3 bases and J by 4 bases; unmatched bases: 6.

The CDR3: CASSRAGGGGDGYGYTF. The CDR3 coding sequence is TGTGCCAGCAGCCGCGCGGGGGGGGGCGGAGATGGCTATGGCTACACCTTC. The J gene is TRBJ1-2, the V gene TRBV7-9; possible D gene TRBD1, 6 bases. Trimming removed 5 bases at V and 4 bases at J, with 23 bases between. CDR1 and CDR2 from the germline V gene are SEHNR and FQNEAQ (reference sequence). The CDR3 has 17 amino acids.

The chain is built from TRBV29-1 and TRBJ2-6; possible D gene TRBD1, 6 bases. The CDR3 spans 17 residues. Germline loops: CDR1 SQVTM, CDR2 ANQGSEA. Deletions cut 0 bases from V and 0 bases from J, with 12 bases between. In DNA, the CDR3 is TGCAGCGTTGAAGATCTGATCAGGGGCTCTGGGGCCAACGTCCTGACTTTC. Residues: CSVEDLIRGSGANVLTF.

This clonotype came up a few times. This chain joins TRBV28 and TRBJ1-4; no clear D. Deletions cut 4 bases from V and 9 bases from J, with 6 bases between. Germline V gene sequence: CDR1 MDHEN, CDR2 SYDVKM. The CDR3 spans 11 residues. CDR3 residues: CASSWRKKLFF. CDR3 nucleotides: TGTGCCAGCAGTTGGAGGAAAAAACTGTTTTTT.

This clonotype was found a few times. DNA for the CDR3: TGTGCCAGCGGGTTAACAACTAATGAAAAACTGTTTTTT. Translating it yields CASGLTTNEKLFF. V and J are TRBV6-5 and TRBJ1-4; D unresolved. The V and J ends lost 8 bases and 0 bases respectively, with 7 bases between them. CDR1 is MNHEY, CDR2 SVGAGI, per germline. The CDR3 consists of 13 residues.